The 4 T cell receptor beta chains given below trace back to one sample, sequenced in a study of early T cells in non-severe SARS-CoV-2 infection. TCRdb redid the calling of the 5' RACE reads with MiXCR, one entry per CDR3 protein. Of roughly 70,000 distinct CDR3 sequences listed, approximately 13% are singletons. The material sequenced was whole blood. The receptors stem from an adult who was a healthcare worker with PCR-confirmed SARS-CoV-2 infection or an uninfected control (not recorded which).

The count of this clonotype is one. The chain joins TRBV29-1 to TRBJ1-1, with 10 bases fitting TRBD1. The CDR3 consists of 14 residues. The germline V gene has CDR1 SQVTM and CDR2 ANQGSEA. Trimming at V came to 1 base and at J to 4 bases, leaving 3 bases not matched to a gene. The chain's CDR3 is CSVEAGQGSTEAFF. The CDR3 nucleotides read TGCAGCGTTGAAGCGGGACAGGGGAGCACTGAAGCTTTCTTT.

This clonotype was seen ten or more times. The rearrangement uses TRBV20-1 and TRBJ2-5; 7 nucleotides match TRBD2. Germline V gene sequence: CDR1 DFQATT, CDR2 SNEGSKA (reference sequence). This CDR3 is built from 13 residues. Unmatched junction bases numbered 1, after V lost 0 bases and J lost 3 bases. CDR3 sequence (DNA): TGCAGTGCTAGAGATGGGGGGGAAGAGACCCAGTACTTC. Encoded protein: CSARDGGEETQYF.

This clonotype was found many times. V gene TRBV2 combines with J gene TRBJ2-7; D might be TRBD1 (5 bases). This CDR3 spans 11 amino acids. V dropped 6 bases and J dropped 4 bases, with 7 bases sitting between them. Germline assignment: CDR1 SNHLY and CDR2 FYNNEI. The CDR3 loop reads CASSAGYEQYF. CDR3 DNA sequence: TGTGCCAGCAGCGCAGGGTACGAGCAGTACTTC.

This clonotype was detected many times. At one boundary the junction diverges from the germline segment, which might be a read error. The rearrangement uses TRBV28 and TRBJ2-1; weak D call: TRBD2 (6 bases). The CDR3 runs to 11 residues. CDR1 and CDR2 (germline): MDHEN, SYDVKM. The CDR3 here is CASSLGGEQFF. CDR3 sequence (DNA): TGCGCCAGCAGCTTGGGGGGTGAGCAGTTCTTC.